The sequence of this T cell receptor (beta chain) was determined in a study of cytomegalovirus exposure and HLA in healthy donors (dated by TCRdb to between 2016 and 2019). In terms of the full investigation: According to an earlier analysis of several hundred of the donors, about 179 million T cells yielded 100 million or so unique TCR beta sequences and 250 to 350 Gb of sequence data. Roughly 320 gigabases of sequencing data and around 90 million unique TCR sequences made up an early release that covered under 750 HLA-typed donors. Of the 350 to 450 genotyped donors, approximately 83% fell in the genetic ancestry cluster associated with self-reported Caucasian donors. The study aimed to test whether cataloging public T cell receptors could reveal signatures of past pathogen exposure. The study profiled the T cell repertoires of about 640 subjects by immunosequencing and related them to cytomegalovirus serostatus. In addition to the first cohort of 666 subjects, a separate validation cohort of approximately 110 different subjects was used. High-throughput TCR immunosequencing, statistical association of individual TCRs with disease status, and machine learning were combined to predict cytomegalovirus infection status. In a later analysis, previously published TCR beta repertoires from about 640 donors were re-analyzed and high-resolution HLA genotyping was added so that TCR occurrence patterns could be studied. Rather than using new phenotypic data, the later analysis identified candidate immune exposures from TCR beta sequences and from how often those sequences occurred across donors. In an earlier analysis of 587 of the donors, high-throughput TCR beta sequencing was used to judge whether each TCR beta V gene segment behaved as functional or pseudogenic. Donor age, sex, ethnicity and CMV serostatus were compiled alongside the repertoire data. A later genetic analysis took genome-wide SNP genotypes for about three fifths of the 666 donors and used that subset as a discovery cohort. Every discovery cohort repertoire had been produced on one sequencing platform. Both class I and class II loci were covered by HLA typing, at four-digit resolution. The number of typed donors differed by locus: roughly 629-640 for A, B, C, DRB1 and DQB1; approximately 540 for DQA1; fewer than 610 for DPA1; and about 470 for DPB1. Four to six DR-DQ haplotypes were handled as single units for association and clustering, since linkage in the cohort was strong. Across approximately 400 genotyped donors of the cohort, an average of roughly 250,000 unique TCR beta nucleotide sequences per donor were sequenced, and roughly 20% of those sequences were non-productive.

General study outcomes and caveats: For the cohort, immune exposure information was limited to CMV serostatus. In a later analysis, most CMV-associated TCR beta chains were found to appear HLA-restricted, with HLA associations seemingly driven largely by CMV exposure. A cluster of highly shared sequence variants was judged likely to represent a technical artifact of the sequencing pipeline. In an earlier analysis of about 540 of the donors, most TCR beta V segments were observed in productive rearrangements about 90% or about 30% of the time, broadly matching IMGT annotations. A further reported finding was that TCR beta sequences accurately predicted the HLA-A and HLA-B alleles for most subjects in the first cohort. Linkage disequilibrium might explain the correlated functional status among segregating V segments, but an unknown experimental factor could not be excluded. The earlier analysis of nearly 600 of the donors excluded 15 to 20 rarely observed V segments, including chromosome 9 orphons, because counts were too low. Because HLA typing was unavailable for some donors at each locus, only the typed subset was used in association tests. In a later analysis, HLA-associated TCR beta chains were found to be more clonally expanded and to have lower generation probabilities than equally common non-associated chains. The classifier was reported to diagnose cytomegalovirus status with high specificity and sensitivity in both the original cohort and the validation cohort. A later analysis found that TCR association rates varied across HLA loci, with DRB1 alleles showing the most associated TCRs and HLA-C alleles the fewest. An association between a missense DCLRE1C variant and V-gene and J-gene trimming of TCR beta chains was found in a later genetic analysis and replicated in an independent cohort. The presence/absence analyses assumed that sequencing depth was roughly uniform across donors, and that assumption may not be true. When HLA alleles, especially DR and DQ, strongly co-occurred, TCR associations were difficult to assign to individual alleles. The authors suggested that the approach could potentially be extended to other disease states and immunological phenotypes. A later genetic analysis reported fewer N-insertions in productive TCRs among donors in an Asian-associated ancestry cluster than the roughly 700-donor mean. While some public TCRs were present in many individuals, most TCR sequences turned up only very rarely across donors. The study gave a list of 150 to 200 TCR beta chains associated with cytomegalovirus. Three of the identified cytomegalovirus-associated TCR beta chains were confirmed in vitro to be specific for cytomegalovirus antigens. This cohort had only TCR beta chains sequenced, and the lack of alpha or paired-chain data limited which features could be detected. At a false discovery rate of 0.05, a later analysis linked some 18,000 TCR beta sequences to specific HLA alleles. According to a later analysis, parvovirus B19, influenza, CMV and Epstein-Barr virus appeared linked to several top co-occurrence clusters.

The method was the immunoSEQ multiplex PCR assay. For the multiplex PCR, a mixture combining 60 forward primers for TCR Vbeta segments and 13 reverse primers for TCR Jbeta segments was used. A multiplex PCR assay on genomic DNA amplified the CDR3 region of rearranged TCR beta genes. On the Illumina HiSeq System, the amplified TCR beta libraries were sequenced as 87-base-pair reads. As for the authors' bioinformatics: A later analysis tallied around 82 million unique TCR beta chains across the approximately 670 repertoires, and some 10 million of those chains were shared by two or more donors. A nearest-neighbor algorithm error-corrected the raw reads and collapsed the reads into unique sequences, merging closely related sequences to remove PCR and sequencing errors. V, D and J gene segments were assigned by aligning CDR3 sequences to IMGT reference sequences. For a sequence to be retained, a match of at least six nucleotides to both a V gene segment and a J gene segment was required. A rearrangement was called productive if the CDR3 had no stop codons and remained in frame with V and J, and every other rearrangement was called non-productive. Following IMGT convention, CDR3 was defined as the stretch from the second conserved V-encoded cysteine up to the conserved J-encoded phenylalanine. In an earlier analysis of just under 600 of the donors, sequences lacking an unambiguous match to a single V gene segment were excluded. In an earlier analysis of a few hundred of the donors, V segments were called functional above 56.7% productive rearrangements and were called segregating when the between-donor standard deviation exceeded 5%. A statistical classification framework was built for diagnosing cytomegalovirus status from the catalog of TCR beta chain sequences. In a later analysis, V and J genes were assigned by comparing TCR nucleotide sequences against IMGT/GENE-DB human TR gene sequences. In a later analysis, CDR3 sequences and most-parsimonious VDJ recombination scenarios were assigned using the TCRdist pipeline. In a later analysis, each TCR beta chain was defined by its CDR3 amino acid sequence together with its V-gene family, and reads lacking a unique V-gene family were excluded. As a way to deal with suspected cross-contamination and a sequencing artifact, a later analysis dropped 500 to 700 nucleotide sequences that were highly shared and had low generation probability. In a later analysis, a clonal expansion index for each public chain was calculated from normalized within-repertoire ranks of inferred template counts. Generation probabilities in a later analysis came from a VDJ recombination model fitted to out-of-frame rearrangements, and those results were checked against IGoR. In a later analysis, TCR-TCR, TCR-HLA and TCR-CMV co-occurrence was scored with hypergeometric tests, and a repertoire-size bias correction was applied to TCR pairs. False discovery rates were estimated in a later analysis by permuting HLA or CMV assignments 20 times. In a later analysis, co-occurring TCRs were grouped with DBSCAN, and TCRdist sequence similarity was added when clustering was performed within HLA-allele-positive subsets. For co-occurrence clustering, repertoires with fewer than 30,000 or more than 120,000 public chains were excluded, along with roughly 5 repertoires with anomalous nucleotide sharing. TCRdb stores this immuneACCESS table with in-frame sequences only. Part of the clones is absent; in the studies checked, under half of the shortfall reflects unresolved V genes, and no reason is known for the rest. The V and J calls and the clone size are those of that table, but D and trimming were determined from the DNA. Present in this sample are 150,000 to 200,000 clones, roughly four fifths of which were seen just once. Around 2% of the sample belongs to the ten largest clones.

The cohort comprised 666 healthy bone marrow donors. Cohort members were all nominally healthy when sampled, although unrecorded immune exposures were likely present. The donor was CMV seropositive and belonged to the group of 250 to 350 seropositive cohort members. Every donor gave a peripheral blood sample, and the peripheral blood mononuclear cells from that sample were used for TCR beta sequencing. The Qiagen DNeasy Blood Extraction Kit was used to extract genomic DNA from the blood cell samples. Regarding this clone: Its antigen target is currently unknown. Base qualities are missing; no much larger clone stands one base away.

Sequenced: PBMCs. The sequence was collected from a young woman in good health and CMV-seropositive.

CDR3 sequence: CASSYGTEGRNGYTF. The nucleotide sequence is given as TGTGCCAGCAGTTACGGAACAGAGGGCAGGAATGGCTACACCTTC. The chain was built from TRBV6-5 and TRBJ1-2, with no confidently assigned D gene. The CDR1 and CDR2 encoded by the germline V gene are MNHEY and SVGAGI. V is reduced by 2 bases and J by 6 bases, leaving a spacing of 16 bases between them. Including the terminal cysteine and phenylalanine, the CDR3 comprises 15 residues. CDR3 DNA is the only sequence kept; it has 45 bases, read in frame from the first base.